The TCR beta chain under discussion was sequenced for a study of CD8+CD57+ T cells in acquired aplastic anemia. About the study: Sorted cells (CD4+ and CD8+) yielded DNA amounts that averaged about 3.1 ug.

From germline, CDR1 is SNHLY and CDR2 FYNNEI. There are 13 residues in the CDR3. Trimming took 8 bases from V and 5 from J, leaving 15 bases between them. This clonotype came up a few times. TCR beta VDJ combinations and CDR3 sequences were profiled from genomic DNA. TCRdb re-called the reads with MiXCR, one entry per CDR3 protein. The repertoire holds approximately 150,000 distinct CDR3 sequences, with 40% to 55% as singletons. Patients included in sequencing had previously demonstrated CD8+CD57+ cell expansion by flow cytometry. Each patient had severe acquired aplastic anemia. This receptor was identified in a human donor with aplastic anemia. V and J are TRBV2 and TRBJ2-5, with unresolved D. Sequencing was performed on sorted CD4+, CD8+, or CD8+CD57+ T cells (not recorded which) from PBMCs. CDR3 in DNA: TGTGCCAGCCGATCCGGTTTACGGGAGACCCAGTACTTC. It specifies CASRSGLRETQYF. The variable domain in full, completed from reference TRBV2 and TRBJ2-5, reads EPEVTQTPSHQVTQMGQEVILRCVPISNHLYFYWYRQILGQKVEFLVSFYNNEISEKSEIFDDQFSVERPDGSNFTLKIRSTKLEDSAMYFCASRSGLRETQYFGPGTRLLVL.